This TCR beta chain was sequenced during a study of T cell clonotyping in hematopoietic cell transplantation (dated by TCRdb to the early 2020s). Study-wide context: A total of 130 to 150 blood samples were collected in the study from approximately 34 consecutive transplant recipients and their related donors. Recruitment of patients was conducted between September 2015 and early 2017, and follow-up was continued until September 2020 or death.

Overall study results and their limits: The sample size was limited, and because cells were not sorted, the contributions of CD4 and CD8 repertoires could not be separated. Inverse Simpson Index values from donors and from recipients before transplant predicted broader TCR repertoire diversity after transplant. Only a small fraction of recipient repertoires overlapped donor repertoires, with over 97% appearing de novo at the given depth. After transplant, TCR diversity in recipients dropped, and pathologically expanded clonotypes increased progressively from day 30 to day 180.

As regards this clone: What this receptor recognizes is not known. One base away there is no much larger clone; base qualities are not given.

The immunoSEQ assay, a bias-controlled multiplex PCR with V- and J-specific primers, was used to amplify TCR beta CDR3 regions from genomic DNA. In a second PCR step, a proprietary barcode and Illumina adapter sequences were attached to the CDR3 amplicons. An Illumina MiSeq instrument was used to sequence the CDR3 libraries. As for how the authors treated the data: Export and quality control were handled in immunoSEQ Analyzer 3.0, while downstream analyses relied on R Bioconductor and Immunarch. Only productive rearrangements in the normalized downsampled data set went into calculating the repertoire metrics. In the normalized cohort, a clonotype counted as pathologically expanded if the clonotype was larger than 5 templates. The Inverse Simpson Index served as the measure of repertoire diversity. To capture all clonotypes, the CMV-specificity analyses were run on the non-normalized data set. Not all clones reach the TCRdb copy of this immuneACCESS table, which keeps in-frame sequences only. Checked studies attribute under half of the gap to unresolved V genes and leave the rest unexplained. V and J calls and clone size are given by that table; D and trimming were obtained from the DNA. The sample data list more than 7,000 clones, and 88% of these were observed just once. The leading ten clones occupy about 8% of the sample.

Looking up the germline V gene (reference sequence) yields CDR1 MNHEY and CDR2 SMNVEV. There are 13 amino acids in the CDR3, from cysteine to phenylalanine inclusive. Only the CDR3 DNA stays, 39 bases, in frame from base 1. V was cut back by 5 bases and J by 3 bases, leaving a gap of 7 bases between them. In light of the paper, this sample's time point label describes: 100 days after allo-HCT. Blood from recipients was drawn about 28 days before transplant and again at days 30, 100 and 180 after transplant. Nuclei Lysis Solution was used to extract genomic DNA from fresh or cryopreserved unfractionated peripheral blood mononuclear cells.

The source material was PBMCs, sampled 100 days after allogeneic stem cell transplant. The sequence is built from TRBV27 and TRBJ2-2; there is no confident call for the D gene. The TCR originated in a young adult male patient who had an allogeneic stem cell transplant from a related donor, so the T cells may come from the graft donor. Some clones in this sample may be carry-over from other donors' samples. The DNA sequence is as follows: TGTGCCAGCAGTCTTTATGACACCGGGGAGCTGTTTTTT. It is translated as CASSLYDTGELFF.